Following are 31 T cell receptor beta chains from one sample sequenced in a study of cytomegalovirus exposure and HLA in healthy donors. Amplification used 60 Vbeta primers and 13 Jbeta primers. Produced via immunoSEQ multiplex PCR; TCRdb's table is partial and in-frame only. In the table there are 120,000 or so clones, roughly 86% of which are singletons. The sample taken for sequencing was PBMCs. These receptors were taken from a man aged 18 to 35 in good health and CMV-seronegative.

The chain joins TRBV5-4 to TRBJ2-7; TRBD1 matches 7 bases. The CDR3 extends over 15 amino acids. V shed 3 bases, J shed 3 bases, and the junction held 9 bases outside the gene matches. Germline V CDR1 and CDR2: SGHNT, YYREEE (reference sequence). The CDR3 DNA follows: TGTGCCAGCAGCTCCGAGGGACAGAGGAGCTACGAGCAGTACTTC. Translation gives CASSSEGQRSYEQYF. Together with reference TRBV5-4 and TRBJ2-7, the CDR3 gives the full variable domain: ETGVTQSPTHLIKTRGQQVTLRCSSQSGHNTVSWYQQALGQGPQFIFQYYREEENGRGNFPPRFSGLQFPNYSSELNVNALELDDSALYLCASSSEGQRSYEQYFGPGTRLTVT.

The chain links TRBV7-9 to TRBJ2-2, with D uncertain. The CDR3 is 12 amino acids. V shed 4 bases and J shed 8 bases, with 8 bases lying between them. The germline V gene has CDR1 SEHNR and CDR2 FQNEAQ (reference sequence). The CDR3 spells CASSSIFGELFF. DNA for the CDR3: TGTGCCAGCAGCTCTATATTTGGGGAGCTGTTTTTT.

The genes are TRBV4-3 and TRBJ2-5; possibly TRBD1 for D (6 bases). This CDR3 spans 16 amino acids. Between the trimmed V and J ends, which lost 0 bases and 3 bases, there was a span of 14 bases. The germline CDR1 and CDR2 sequences are LGHNA and YSLEER. This chain's CDR3 is CASSQERSTGKETQYF. The CDR3 DNA reads TGCGCCAGCAGCCAAGAACGCAGCACAGGGAAAGAGACCCAGTACTTC.

Note on this clone: A read error may account for a junction end that differs from germline. The same CDR3 can be traced to other DNA sequences in this sample. The V call is TRBV2, the J call TRBJ2-5, with 8 nucleotides matching TRBD2. The length of the CDR3 is 13 residues. From germline, CDR1 is SNHLY and CDR2 FYNNEI. CDR3 bases: TGCGCCAGCAGTGAGCGGGGGCCGGGGACCCAGTACTTC. This sequence encodes CASSERGPGTQYF.

The rearrangement uses TRBV9 and TRBJ2-5; D unresolved. The J call is in doubt because the DNA end fits TRBJ2-7 better. This CDR3 has 13 amino acids. Germline V gives CDR1 SGDLS, CDR2 YYNGEE. In DNA form, the CDR3 reads TGTGCCAGCAGCGTAGGAACAGAGACCGAGCAGTACTTC. It codes for CASSVGTETEQYF.

This clone was seen a few times. The V gene is TRBV29-1, the J gene TRBJ2-7, with TRBD2 identical over 8 bases. CDR3 length equals 16 residues. Trimming removed 7 bases from V and 6 bases from J; junction bases left unmatched: 20. Germline loops: CDR1 SQVTM, CDR2 ANQGSEA. This chain's CDR3 is CSAKDGGGGPWGEQYF. The CDR3 region has the DNA TGCAGCGCAAAGGATGGGGGCGGGGGGCCCTGGGGCGAGCAGTACTTC.

The rearrangement joins TRBV27 to TRBJ1-4, with 8 bases matching TRBD1. After removal of 7 bases from V and 6 bases from J, the junction contained 16 bases not matched to a gene. The germline V gene has CDR1 MNHEY and CDR2 SMNVEV (reference sequence). The CDR3 runs to 17 residues. CDR3 region: CASTEIGGQGFYEKLFF. In nucleotides, the CDR3 is TGTGCCAGCACCGAAATCGGCGGACAGGGTTTTTATGAAAAACTGTTTTTT.

The chain is built from TRBV25-1 and TRBJ1-1, with D uncertain. The germline gives CDR1 MGHDK, CDR2 SYGVNS. V lost 2 bases to trimming and J lost 9 bases, with 13 bases between them. The CDR3 consists of 13 residues. The CDR3 here is CASSEMAAGKAFF. The CDR3, as DNA: TGTGCCAGCAGTGAAATGGCGGCGGGTAAAGCTTTCTTT.

The V gene is TRBV13, the J gene TRBJ1-6; D is unclear. V was clipped by 1 base and J by 5 bases, with 6 bases between them. The CDR3 length is 14 residues. CDR1 and CDR2 (germline): PRHDT, FYEKMQ (reference sequence). The DNA for the CDR3 is TGTGCCAGCAGCTTAGTTGGGCATAATTCACCCCTCCACTTT. Residues: CASSLVGHNSPLHF.

The chain uses TRBV7-6 and TRBJ2-1; a weak D match, TRBD1 (6 bases). The CDR3 has 22 residues. Germline CDR1 SGHVS, CDR2 FNYEAQ. V lost 4 bases and J 0 bases, leaving 31 bases between the germline ends. The chain's CDR3 is CASSSDMVLGRDTQISYNEQFF. In DNA form, the CDR3 reads TGTGCCAGCAGCTCTGATATGGTACTCGGTAGGGACACCCAAATCTCCTACAATGAGCAGTTCTTC.

V gene TRBV9 combines with J gene TRBJ1-2; D is possibly TRBD1 (5 bases). From germline, CDR1 is SGDLS and CDR2 YYNGEE. The CDR3 covers 14 residues. Between the trimmed V and J ends, which lost 4 bases and 4 bases, there was a span of 14 bases. The CDR3 DNA follows: TGTGCCAGCAGCTTAACGACAGAACCCTATGGCTACACCTTC. This translates into CASSLTTEPYGYTF.

This sequence joins TRBV4-1 and TRBJ1-5; D is ambiguous. Trimming shortened V by 0 bases and J by 3 bases, and 12 bases separated the two germline ends. Germline loops: CDR1 MGHRA, CDR2 YSYEKL. CDR3 length: 16 residues. The DNA for the CDR3 is TGCGCCAGCAGCCAAGATTTTGCGGGTTACAATCAGCCCCAGCATTTT. The encoded protein is CASSQDFAGYNQPQHF.

The V call is TRBV29-1, the J call TRBJ2-2; the D gene is possibly TRBD1 (5 bases). Between the trimmed V and J ends, which lost 5 bases and 5 bases, there was a span of 12 bases. The CDR3 runs 13 residues. CDR1 is SQVTM, CDR2 ANQGSEA, per germline. The CDR3 bases are TGCAGCGTTACTCGGTCAGGGACCGGGGAGCTGTTTTTT. Amino acids: CSVTRSGTGELFF.

The chain carries TRBV11-2 and TRBJ2-2, with a tentative D call TRBD1 (6 bases). Between the trimmed V and J ends, which lost 2 bases and 3 bases, there was a span of 10 bases. CDR1 is SGHAT, CDR2 FQNNGV, per germline. The CDR3 sequence is 15 residues long. The CDR3 spells CASSLQGFYTGELFF. In nucleotides, the CDR3 is TGTGCCAGCAGCTTACAGGGGTTTTACACCGGGGAGCTGTTTTTT.

This chain uses TRBV5-1 with TRBJ2-3, with TRBD2 matching over 8 bases. The J segment lost 2 bases and the V segment lost 2 bases, leaving 7 bases of the junction unmatched. This CDR3 comprises 16 residues. CDR1 and CDR2 from the germline V gene are SGHRS and YFSETQ. The CDR3, as DNA: TGCGCCAGCAGCTTAGGGGTCGGGGGGGCCACAGATACGCAGTATTTT. This codes for CASSLGVGGATDTQYF.

The genes are TRBV11-2 and TRBJ1-1; D possibly corresponds to TRBD1 (5 bases). The CDR3 loop spans 13 amino acids. V shed 5 bases and J shed 5 bases, with 12 bases lying between them. From germline, CDR1 is SGHAT and CDR2 FQNNGV. CDR3 sequence reads: CASSPPRGTEAFF. As DNA, the CDR3 is TGTGCCAGCAGCCCCCCCCGGGGGACTGAAGCTTTCTTT.

This chain connects TRBV5-1 to TRBJ2-5; 15 bases agree with TRBD2. This CDR3 spans 15 amino acids. The V and J ends lost 7 bases and 1 base, in that order; junction bases with no gene match: 2. Germline V gene data show CDR1 as SGHRS and CDR2 as YFSETQ. The CDR3 DNA is TGCGCCAGCGCGGGACTAGCGGGGGGCCAAGAGACCCAGTACTTC. This translates into CASAGLAGGQETQYF.

This clone was detected a few times. V and J are TRBV6-1 and TRBJ2-7; 7 positions agree with TRBD1. With 5 bases clipped from V and 6 bases from J, the junction kept 10 bases outside the gene matches. Germline CDR1 MNHNS, CDR2 SASEGT. There are 14 residues in the CDR3. CDR3: CASSHPGGRAEQYF. The CDR3, as DNA: TGTGCCAGCAGTCATCCAGGGGGACGGGCCGAGCAGTACTTC.

The DNA for the CDR3 is TGTGCCAGTAGTTATCTTAGCGGGGTTAACAATGAGCAGTTCTTC. Translated: CASSYLSGVNNEQFF. V usage is TRBV19 and J usage is TRBJ2-1, with 8 bases fitting TRBD2. Germline trimming cut 5 bases from V and 5 bases from J; bases unmatched to any gene: 8. Germline loops: CDR1 LNHDA, CDR2 SQIVND (reference sequence). The CDR3 is made up of 15 amino acids.

The chain is built from TRBV5-1 and TRBJ1-6, with 7 bases identical to TRBD1. Unmatched junction bases numbered 8, after V lost 4 bases and J lost 7 bases. CDR1 and CDR2 from the germline V gene are SGHRS and YFSETQ. The CDR3 consists of 15 residues. CDR3 residues: CASSVQTGPNSPLHF. DNA of the CDR3: TGCGCCAGCAGCGTACAGACAGGGCCCAATTCACCCCTCCACTTT.

This clone was counted a few times. This CDR3 is also generated by other DNA sequences in the sample. The chain recombines TRBV27 with TRBJ1-1; weak D call: TRBD1 (5 bases). V lost 5 bases and J 4 bases, leaving 11 bases between the germline ends. CDR1 and CDR2 (germline): MNHEY, SMNVEV (reference sequence). The CDR3 contains 13 residues. Written as DNA, the CDR3 is TGTGCCAGCAGTCTCGACAGAGGCACTGAAGCTTTCTTT. Residues: CASSLDRGTEAFF.

This clone was detected once. The chain links TRBV4-1 to TRBJ1-1; D is perhaps TRBD1 (5 bases). CDR1 is MGHRA, CDR2 YSYEKL, per germline. V lost 0 bases, J lost 1 base, and 18 bases lay in between. CDR3 size: 18 residues. In DNA, the CDR3 is TGCGCCAGCAGCCAAGATGTTAGAGACAGCCTGGGGAACACTGAAGCTTTCTTT. It specifies CASSQDVRDSLGNTEAFF.

This clone has more than one count but fewer than ten. The rearrangement uses TRBV2 and TRBJ1-3; 7 nucleotides match TRBD1. The CDR3 extends over 16 amino acids. J gave up 0 bases and V 6 bases, and 8 bases lay outside the gene matches. Germline CDR1 SNHLY, CDR2 FYNNEI. The CDR3 loop reads CASRTGSSSSGNTIYF. The CDR3 DNA is TGTGCCAGCAGGACAGGGTCCTCGAGCTCTGGAAACACCATATATTTT.

This clone has more than one count but fewer than ten. This chain connects TRBV5-1 to TRBJ1-2, with TRBD1 as a possible D gene (6 bases). V dropped 0 bases and J dropped 7 bases, with 10 bases sitting between them. This CDR3 is 13 amino acids long. CDR1 is SGHRS, CDR2 YFSETQ, per germline. Here the CDR3 reads CASSLDRDAGYTF. For the CDR3, the DNA is TGCGCCAGCAGCTTGGACAGGGATGCTGGCTACACCTTC.

The V gene is TRBV2, the J gene TRBJ2-5, with D possibly TRBD2 on 5 matching bases. Germline CDR1 is SNHLY and CDR2 is FYNNEI. V dropped 5 bases and J dropped 1 base, with 17 bases sitting between them. The CDR3 spans 16 residues. The CDR3 loop reads CASSWTTGGSQETQYF. CDR3 bases: TGTGCCAGCAGTTGGACCACCGGAGGTAGCCAAGAGACCCAGTACTTC.

The V gene is TRBV5-1, the J gene TRBJ2-5, with TRBD2 matching over 10 bases. The J call may not be correct, given that the DNA end is closer to TRBJ2-7. CDR3 length: 15 amino acids. The germline CDR1 and CDR2 sequences are SGHRS and YFSETQ. CDR3 bases: TGCGCCAGCACCCATAGCGGGGGGTCCGCCTACGAGCAGTACTTC. The encoded protein is CASTHSGGSAYEQYF.

This rearrangement joins TRBV6-1 to TRBJ1-1, with unresolved D. V was pared by 1 base and J by 1 base, with 10 bases between. The germline CDR1 and CDR2 sequences are MNHNS and SASEGT. This CDR3 is built from 15 residues. The CDR3 here is CASSEGAVRNTEAFF. The DNA for the CDR3 is TGTGCCAGCAGTGAAGGGGCAGTCCGGAACACTGAAGCTTTCTTT.

The chain combines TRBV15 with TRBJ2-7; the match to TRBD1 covers 12 bases. The CDR3 loop spans 15 amino acids. Germline CDR1 and CDR2: LNHNV and YYDKDF (reference sequence). V was clipped by 3 bases and J by 2 bases; unmatched bases: 2. As DNA, the CDR3 is TGTGCCACCAGCAGGGGACAGGGGGCCACCTACGAGCAGTACTTC. Its protein is CATSRGQGATYEQYF.

The chain recombines TRBV9 with TRBJ1-2; no reliable D call. The CDR3 has 13 amino acids. Germline lookup yields CDR1 SGDLS and CDR2 YYNGEE. Trimming removed 3 bases from V and 3 bases from J, with 9 bases in between. Written as DNA, the CDR3 is TGTGCCAGCAGCGGCGCCACCGACTATGGCTACACCTTC. Amino acids: CASSGATDYGYTF.

V is TRBV15 and J is TRBJ1-2; 7 bases fit TRBD1. CDR1 is LNHNV, CDR2 YYDKDF, per germline (reference sequence). The CDR3 contains 16 residues. The junction had 8 bases not matched to a gene; V was cut back by 4 bases and J by 0 bases. Written as DNA, the CDR3 is TGTGCCACCAGCAAAGGGGGCCCGGAGGCTAACTATGGCTACACCTTC. It specifies CATSKGGPEANYGYTF. Looking up the rest from reference TRBV15 and TRBJ1-2 gives the full variable domain: DAMVIQNPRYQVTQFGKPVTLSCSQTLNHNVMYWYQQKSSQAPKLLFHYYDKDFNNEADTPDNFQSRRPNTSFCFLDIRSPGLGDTAMYLCATSKGGPEANYGYTFGSGTRLTVV.

This clone was found a few times. The rearrangement links TRBV4-1 to TRBJ1-1; no definite D call. Germline V gene lookup returns CDR1 MGHRA and CDR2 YSYEKL. The CDR3 sequence is 13 residues long. Trimming stripped 4 bases from V and 3 bases from J, with 9 bases between. Written as DNA, the CDR3 is TGCGCCAGCAGCCGGGAGACGGACACTGAAGCTTTCTTT. It yields the protein CASSRETDTEAFF.